This T cell receptor beta chain came from a study of T cell responses to AZD1222 COVID-19 vaccine. The study's findings and limits: Spike-specific TCR repertoires showed rising breadth and depth after two AZD1222 doses.

Comment on this clone: What it binds is unknown.

The protocol was immunoSEQ multiplex PCR, while the TCRdb copy is restricted to in-frame clones and leaves out a portion. Of about 140,000 clones listed, roughly 88% were seen once; the top ten hold about 3%. This CDR3 has 13 amino acids. CDR1 and CDR2 (germline): LNHDA, SQIVND (reference sequence). V lost 6 bases, J lost 4 bases, and 10 bases lay in between. The chain has TRBV19 and TRBJ1-5, with D unresolved. The sample in question was peripheral blood, obtained on day 0 of AZD1222 vaccination. This clonotype was obtained from an adult in good health. CDR3 protein: CASSWEFNQPQHF. In nucleotides, the CDR3 is TGTGCCAGTAGCTGGGAATTTAATCAGCCCCAGCATTTT.